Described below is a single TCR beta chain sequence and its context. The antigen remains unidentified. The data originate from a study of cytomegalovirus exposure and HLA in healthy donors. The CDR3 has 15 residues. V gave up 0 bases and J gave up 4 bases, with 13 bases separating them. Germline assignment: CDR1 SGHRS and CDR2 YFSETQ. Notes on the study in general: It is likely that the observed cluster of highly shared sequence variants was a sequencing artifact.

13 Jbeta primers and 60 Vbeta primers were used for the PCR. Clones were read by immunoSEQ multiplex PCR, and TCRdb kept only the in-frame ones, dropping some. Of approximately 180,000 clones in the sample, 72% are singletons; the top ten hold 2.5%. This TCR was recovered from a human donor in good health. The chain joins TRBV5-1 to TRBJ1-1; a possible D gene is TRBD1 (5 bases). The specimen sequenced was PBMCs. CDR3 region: CASSLGGRVGTEAFF. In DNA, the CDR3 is TGCGCCAGCAGCTTGGGGGGGAGGGTTGGCACTGAAGCTTTCTTT. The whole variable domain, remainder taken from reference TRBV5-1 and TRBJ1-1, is KAGVTQTPRYLIKTRGQQVTLSCSPISGHRSVSWYQQTPGQGLQFLFEYFSETQRNKGNFPGRFSGRQFSNSRSEMNVSTLELGDSALYLCASSLGGRVGTEAFFGQGTRLTVV.